One and the same sample provided the 24 T cell receptor beta chains below, sequenced in a study of blood T cell repertoires in COVID-19. Assay used: immunoSEQ multiplex PCR; TCRdb lists only in-frame clones, some missing. The profile shows 130,000 or so clones, just under 85% of them singletons. Sequenced sample: peripheral blood. Receptors were obtained from a human donor in a cohort sampled during active COVID-19.

This chain uses TRBV15 with TRBJ2-2, with TRBD1 identical over 8 bases. Germline CDR1 LNHNV, CDR2 YYDKDF (reference sequence). Losses at the gene ends were 0 bases for V and 4 bases for J; bases not matched to a gene: 4. The CDR3 extends over 16 amino acids. The CDR3 region has the DNA TGTGCCACCAGCAGAGACAGGGGGCTTGGCACCGGGGAGCTGTTTTTT. Translating it yields CATSRDRGLGTGELFF.

The chain has TRBV5-8 and TRBJ1-1, with D maybe TRBD1 (5 bases). V lost 6 bases and J lost 1, with 16 bases in between. This CDR3 comprises 15 residues. The germline gives CDR1 SGHTS, CDR2 YDEGEE. The CDR3 loop is CASNNGRGRNTEAFF. CDR3 DNA: TGTGCCAGCAACAATGGTAGGGGAAGGAACACTGAAGCTTTCTTT.

The gene calls are TRBV7-9 and TRBJ1-4; possibly TRBD1 for D (6 bases). Per the germline V gene, CDR1 is SEHNR and CDR2 is FQNEAQ (reference sequence). Trimming took off 7 bases at V and 8 bases at J, with 11 bases between the two ends. The CDR3 has 12 residues. Here the CDR3 DNA reads TGTGCCAGCACCCTGGACAGCGAAAAACTGTTTTTT. Its protein is CASTLDSEKLFF. Looking up the rest from reference TRBV7-9 and TRBJ1-4 gives the full variable domain: DTGVSQNPRHKITKRGQNVTFRCDPISEHNRLYWYRQTLGQGPEFLTYFQNEAQLEKSRLLSDRFSAERPKGSFSTLEIQRTEQGDSAMYLCASTLDSEKLFFGSGTQLSVL.

The chain couples TRBV5-6 to TRBJ1-1; D possibly corresponds to TRBD1 (5 bases). This CDR3 comprises 17 residues. Germline CDR1 is SGHDT and CDR2 is YYEEEE. V lost 2 bases to trimming and J lost 0 bases, with 17 bases between them. DNA of the CDR3: TGTGCCAGCAGCTTCAGGGTTGGGATGAGTATGAACACTGAAGCTTTCTTT. Translating it yields CASSFRVGMSMNTEAFF.

The chain couples TRBV5-4 to TRBJ2-7; TRBD1 aligns across 8 bases. Germline CDR1 and CDR2: SGHNT and YYREEE (reference sequence). V was pared by 4 bases and J by 2 bases, with 5 bases of the junction left unmatched. CDR3 size: 14 residues. The CDR3 DNA follows: TGTGCCAGCAGCCCTCGGACAGGGCCCTACGAGCAGTACTTC. Protein product: CASSPRTGPYEQYF.

The chain uses TRBV3-1 (or the pseudogene TRBV3-2) and TRBJ2-6; D unclear. The CDR3 extends over 14 amino acids. Germline CDR1 is LGHDT and CDR2 is YNNKEL (reference sequence). The V gene lost 3 bases and the J gene lost 0 bases, with 3 bases spanning the gap. CDR3 residues: CASSHSSGANVLTF. Written as DNA, the CDR3 is TGTGCCAGCAGCCACAGCTCTGGGGCCAACGTCCTGACTTTC.

The genes are TRBV5-1 and TRBJ2-1; D call uncertain. There are 13 residues in the CDR3. CDR1 SGHRS and CDR2 YFSETQ come from the germline V gene. V was clipped by 2 bases and J by 8 bases, with 11 bases between them. CDR3 DNA sequence: TGCGCCAGCAGCTTTGGAACAGTTTATGAGCAGTTCTTC. This codes for CASSFGTVYEQFF.

V is TRBV7-9 and J is TRBJ2-7; 12 bases map to TRBD1. V was clipped by 5 bases and J by 5 bases; unmatched bases: 7. This CDR3 has 15 amino acids. Germline lookup yields CDR1 SEHNR and CDR2 FQNEAQ (reference sequence). CDR3 residues: CASSIRGDRGHEQYF. In DNA, the CDR3 is TGTGCCAGCAGCATTAGGGGGGACAGGGGGCACGAGCAGTACTTC.

This clone was counted a few times. V and J are TRBV15 and TRBJ1-6, with D hard to call. Trimming stripped 0 bases from V and 9 bases from J, with 15 bases between. CDR3 length equals 16 residues. Germline V CDR1 and CDR2: LNHNV, YYDKDF (reference sequence). The chain's CDR3 is CATSRELSGAGSPLHF. The CDR3 DNA is TGTGCCACCAGCAGAGAACTGAGCGGTGCCGGTTCACCCCTCCACTTT.

This chain connects TRBV6-4 to TRBJ2-1; 10 bases agree with TRBD1. After removal of 4 bases from V and 10 bases from J, the junction contained 4 bases not matched to a gene. CDR1 is MRHNA and CDR2 is SNTAGT in the germline V gene. This CDR3 comprises 13 residues. The CDR3 DNA reads as TGTGCCAGCAGTGGGGACAGGGGACGAGAGCAGTTCTTC. Its translation is CASSGDRGREQFF.

This rearrangement joins TRBV5-4 to TRBJ2-3; 14 nucleotides match TRBD2. Germline CDR1 SGHNT, CDR2 YYREEE (reference sequence). The trim removed 0 bases at V and 2 bases at J, leaving 5 bases unmatched. The CDR3 length is 18 residues. CDR3: CASSLARLAGGNTDTQYF. The CDR3 DNA follows: TGTGCCAGCAGCTTGGCCAGACTAGCGGGGGGGAACACAGATACGCAGTATTTT.

This chain joins TRBV30 and TRBJ2-7, with D possibly being TRBD1 (5 bases). The CDR3 extends over 13 amino acids. Germline assignment: CDR1 GTSNPN and CDR2 SVGIG (reference sequence). Trimming took off 5 bases at V and 2 bases at J, with 13 bases between the two ends. CDR3 amino acids: CAWGRTSPYEQYF. The CDR3 nucleotides read TGTGCCTGGGGCAGGACATCTCCCTACGAGCAGTACTTC.

As concerns this clone: Since the CDR3 does not end with the conserved phenylalanine or tryptophan, this likely comes from a read error. Because the CDR3's place on the DNA is in doubt, the DNA is left out and the CDR3 is given as listed by TCRdb. The rearrangement links TRBV24-1 to TRBJ1-4; the table calls TRBD1, which could not be checked here. The CDR3 is 11 amino acids in total, end residues counted. Germline V gene sequence: CDR1 KGHDR, CDR2 SFDVKD. CDR3 in amino acids: CATSALEGARG.

The chain links TRBV6-1 to TRBJ2-3, with 10 bases identical to TRBD2. V shed 3 bases and J 2 bases; nucleotides not matched to a gene: 8. Germline V gene data show CDR1 as MNHNS and CDR2 as SASEGT. CDR3 size: 17 residues. The DNA for the CDR3 is TGTGCCAGCAGTGATCTTATAGCGGGGGGAGTCACAGATACGCAGTATTTT. Protein: CASSDLIAGGVTDTQYF.

Here the CDR3 reads CASSLPTGTGNNSPLHF. The CDR3 nucleotides are TGCGCCAGCAGCTTACCTACCGGGACAGGGAATAATTCACCCCTCCACTTT. The rearrangement links TRBV5-1 to TRBJ1-6, with 9 bases lining up with TRBD1. The germline CDR1 and CDR2 sequences are SGHRS and YFSETQ. Losses at the gene ends were 2 bases for V and 5 bases for J; bases not matched to a gene: 8. The CDR3 has 17 residues.

The V gene is TRBV7-9, the J gene TRBJ2-3, with D uncertain. The ends were cut back, 6 bases at V and 1 base at J, with 14 bases in the middle. This CDR3 comprises 15 residues. Germline V gene lookup returns CDR1 SEHNR and CDR2 FQNEAQ (reference sequence). The CDR3 loop reads CASSSRTGGTDTQYF. The CDR3 nucleotides are TGTGCCAGCAGTTCTCGTACCGGTGGCACAGATACGCAGTATTTT.

J is TRBJ2-2 and V is TRBV7-2; D ambiguous. The CDR3 is 13 residues long. V was pared by 1 base and J by 4 bases, with 4 bases between. Germline V gene lookup returns CDR1 SGHTA and CDR2 FQGNSA. CDR3 amino acids: CASSLGGTGELFF. In DNA form, the CDR3 reads TGTGCCAGCAGCTTAGGAGGCACCGGGGAGCTGTTTTTT.

This chain links TRBV7-8 with TRBJ2-7; 9 bases align to TRBD1. This CDR3 spans 16 amino acids. The J segment lost 2 bases and the V segment lost 1 base, leaving 6 bases of the junction unmatched. CDR1 and CDR2 from the germline V gene are SGHVS and FQNEAQ. The CDR3 spells CASSLEGTGIPYEQYF. The CDR3 bases are TGTGCCAGCAGCTTAGAGGGGACAGGGATCCCCTACGAGCAGTACTTC.

The genes are TRBV6-2 or TRBV6-3 and TRBJ2-6, with D possibly TRBD1 on 7 matching bases. The V gene lost 3 bases and the J gene lost 3 bases, with 18 bases spanning the gap. The V gene's germline CDR1 is MNHEY and CDR2 SVGEGT. The length of the CDR3 is 18 residues. Here the CDR3 reads CASSYLFGGTDGANVLTF. The CDR3 bases are TGTGCCAGCAGTTATCTTTTTGGCGGGACAGATGGGGCCAACGTCCTGACTTTC.

The CDR3 sequence is CASSVAGQGQETQYF. Written as DNA, the CDR3 is TGTGCCAGTAGTGTTGCGGGGCAGGGCCAAGAGACCCAGTACTTC. This chain links TRBV19 with TRBJ2-5; D may be TRBD2 (6 bases). Germline assignment: CDR1 LNHDA and CDR2 SQIVND (reference sequence). V lost 5 bases, J lost 1 base, and 14 bases lay in between. The CDR3 consists of 15 residues.

V gene TRBV10-3 combines with J gene TRBJ2-2; TRBD1 is a possible D gene (6 bases). V lost 4 bases, J lost 7 bases, and 10 bases lay in between. Germline V CDR1 and CDR2: ENHRY, SYGVKD. This CDR3 comprises 13 residues. CDR3: CAISVQGDGELFF. The CDR3 coding sequence is TGTGCCATCAGTGTACAGGGTGACGGGGAGCTGTTTTTT.

In its sample, this clone was seen a few times. In DNA form, the CDR3 reads TGTGCCAGCTCCACTAGCGGGGTACCCAATGAGCAGTTCTTC. Amino acids: CASSTSGVPNEQFF. The chain joins TRBV19 to TRBJ2-1, with 10 nucleotides matching TRBD2. This CDR3 comprises 14 residues. CDR1 is LNHDA, CDR2 SQIVND, per germline (reference sequence). With V trimmed by 9 bases and J by 6 bases, 8 bases remained unmatched.

The table lists this clone with a count of one. This chain connects TRBV19 to TRBJ2-7, with 11 bases fitting TRBD1. The CDR3 runs to 17 residues. V lost 3 bases and J lost 0; bases outside the gene matches: 7. Germline CDR1 reads LNHDA; CDR2 reads SQIVND (reference sequence). CDR3 coding DNA: TGTGCCAGTAGTATGGGGACAGGGGGAAGAGTCTCCTACGAGCAGTACTTC. It is translated as CASSMGTGGRVSYEQYF.

V is TRBV6-5 and J is TRBJ1-2, with D tentatively TRBD1 (6 bases). Per germline, CDR1 MNHEY and CDR2 SVGAGI. The CDR3 has 13 amino acids. Trimming removed 8 bases at V and 4 bases at J, with 14 bases between. CDR3 amino acids: CASSNDRTYGYTF. Written as DNA, the CDR3 is TGTGCCAGCTCGAACGACAGGACCTATGGCTACACCTTC.